These T cell receptor beta chains were read from a single sample in a study of shared clonotypes between healthy human individuals. Data came from immunoSEQ multiplex PCR; TCRdb stores just in-frame clones and leaves some out. Here the sample spans 2 million to 2.5 million clones, roughly 92% being singletons. The specimen sequenced was naive CD4+ T cells from PBMCs. These receptors were taken from a man aged 18 to 30 in good health. Some clones in this sample may be carry-over from other donors' samples. The CDR3 runs from the conserved cysteine through the conserved F or W. The order of the fields is clone size, D gene, J gene, V gene, CDR3 DNA, CDR3 protein. D genes are given only for firm matches. Not all rows give a size; the values are once, few, many and, for expanded clones, a class.

>-|TRBD2|TRBJ2-3|TRBV5-1
TGCGCCAGCAGCCTAGCGGAGTACACAGATACGCAGTATTTT
CASSLAEYTDTQYF
>once|-|TRBJ2-2|TRBV9
TGTGCCAGCAGCGTAGTTGATGGCGGGGAGCTGTTTTTT
CASSVVDGGELFF
>-|-|TRBJ2-1|TRBV10-1
TGCGCCAGCCCGCCCCGGTCCGACAATGAGCAGTTCTTC
CASPPRSDNEQFF
>-|-|TRBJ2-5|TRBV27
TGTGCCAGCAGTCCGCGCCCCGGGGTCGAGACCCAGTACTTC
CASSPRPGVETQYF
>-|TRBD1|TRBJ1-2|TRBV28
TGTGCCAGCAGGGAAGGGGGCTCTGGCTACACCTTC
CASREGGSGYTF
>-|-|TRBJ1-2|TRBV19
TGTGCCAGTAGTATGGCATCGGGGGTTGGAAGGAACTATGGCTACACCTTC
CASSMASGVGRNYGYTF
>-|-|TRBJ2-7|TRBV5-6
TGTGCCAGCAGCTTGGTAGGGCGGTACTACGAGCAGTACTTC
CASSLVGRYYEQYF
>-|-|TRBJ2-5|TRBV30
TGTGCCTGGCGCAGGGAAGAGACCCAGTACTTC
CAWRREETQYF
>-|TRBD2|TRBJ2-7|TRBV7-7
TGTGCCAGCAGCTTACGACTAGCGGCTACCTACGAGCAGTACTTC
CASSLRLAATYEQYF
>once|-|TRBJ1-2|TRBV10-2
TGCGCCAGCAGCGCCGAGGGCAGTTATGGCTACACCTTC
CASSAEGSYGYTF
>-|-|TRBJ2-7|TRBV5-1
TGCGCCAGCAGCTTAGAGGTCACGTCGTTGGAGCAGTACTTC
CASSLEVTSLEQYF
>-|-|TRBJ1-3|TRBV9
TGTGCCAGCAGCGTATCTGGGGAGTCCGGAAACACCATATATTTT
CASSVSGESGNTIYF
>-|-|TRBJ2-3|TRBV6-4
TGTGCCAGCAGTGACGAATTTGACCTTAGCACAGATACGCAGTATTTT
CASSDEFDLSTDTQYF
>-|-|TRBJ1-5|TRBV5-1
TGCGCCAGCAGCCCCAAGTCACCAGAGGTAACGAGGATCGGTCAGCCCCAGCATTTT
CASSPKSPEVTRIGQPQHF
>-|TRBD1|TRBJ2-7|TRBV9
TGTGCCAGCAGCGAAAGGGGACAGGACTACGAGCAGTACTTC
CASSERGQDYEQYF
>once|-|TRBJ2-2|TRBV4-1
TGCGCCAGCAGCCTCTTGGGAGGTACTCTATTCACCGGGGAGCTGTTTTTT
CASSLLGGTLFTGELFF
>-|-|TRBJ2-2|TRBV6-6
TGTGCCAGCAGTCCACGGGGTGCAGGGGAGCTGTTTTTT
CASSPRGAGELFF
>few|-|TRBJ2-5|TRBV7-2
TGTGCCAGCAGCAGGAGTGGGGACTCTTGGGAGACCCAGTACTTC
CASSRSGDSWETQYF
>-|-|TRBJ2-3|TRBV7-9
TGTGCCAGCAGCCCGACTGGAAGCGCCAGCACAGATACGCAGTATTTT
CASSPTGSASTDTQYF
>once|-|TRBJ2-1|TRBV28
TGTGCCAGCAGCACCGGGACACGAAAGCAGTTCTTC
CASSTGTRKQFF